The 14 T cell receptor beta chains in this list originate from one sample, sequenced in a study of T cells in Graves' hyperthyroidism and ophthalmopathy. TCR beta CDR3 regions were amplified from RNA transcripts. A first-round RT-PCR of the TCR CDR3 used the HTBI primer set. TCRdb independently ran MiXCR on the multiplex PCR reads; one entry per CDR3 protein. Of some 800,000 distinct CDR3 sequences listed, 35% to 40% are singletons. The specimen was blood. Every receptor here comes from a young man with Graves' hyperthyroidism.

This chain uses TRBV20-1 with TRBJ2-7; 12 bases align to TRBD1. The V gene's germline CDR1 is DFQATT and CDR2 SNEGSKA (reference sequence). Losses at the gene ends were 0 bases for V and 5 bases for J; bases not matched to a gene: 11. CDR3 length: 17 residues. CDR3 nucleotides: TGCAGTGCTAGAGAAGGGACAGGGGGCTATAAGCTCGACGAGCAGTACTTC. Translating gives CSAREGTGGYKLDEQYF.

The chain couples TRBV7-9 to TRBJ1-5; no clear D gene. CDR3 length: 8 residues. Germline V gives CDR1 SEHNR, CDR2 FQNEAQ (reference sequence). V lost 11 bases and J 11 bases, leaving 7 bases between the germline ends. The CDR3 here is CAEETQHF. The CDR3 coding sequence is TGTGCCGAAGAGACCCAGCATTTT.

The chain recombines TRBV10-3 with TRBJ2-5; TRBD2 aligns across 10 bases. This CDR3 is 12 amino acids long. CDR1 is ENHRY and CDR2 is SYGVKD in the germline V gene. Written as DNA, the CDR3 is TGTGTCCTAGCGGGGGACCAAGAGACCCAGTACTTC. Protein product: CVLAGDQETQYF.

This clonotype was seen a few times. This chain connects TRBV14 to TRBJ1-1, with D unresolved. The germline V and J ends were trimmed by 0 bases and 6 bases, with 11 bases remaining between them. CDR1 is SGHDN, CDR2 FVKESK, per germline. This CDR3 region has 14 residues. CDR3 protein: CASSQDGFQSEAFF. The DNA for the CDR3 is TGTGCCAGCAGCCAAGATGGTTTCCAGTCTGAAGCTTTCTTT.

For the CDR3, the DNA is TGTGCCAGCAGATCGGGGGTTCTCTCCTACGAGCAGTACTTC. This encodes CASRSGVLSYEQYF. The V and J genes are TRBV25-1 and TRBJ2-7, with a tentative D call TRBD2 (6 bases). This CDR3 spans 14 amino acids. V was trimmed by 6 bases and J by 0 bases, leaving 12 bases between them. Germline V gene data show CDR1 as MGHDK and CDR2 as SYGVNS.

There are many counts of this clonotype. The rearrangement links TRBV2 to TRBJ1-1; maybe TRBD1 (6 bases). The germline gives CDR1 SNHLY, CDR2 FYNNEI. The CDR3 is 15 residues long. The V and J ends lost 7 bases and 1 base respectively, with 16 bases between them. CDR3 nucleotides: TGTGCCAGCAAGGCGGCAGGGGCCCCGAACACTGAAGCTTTCTTT. It codes for CASKAAGAPNTEAFF.

The chain has TRBV12-3 or TRBV12-4 and TRBJ1-2; 9 nucleotides match TRBD1. This CDR3 has 14 residues. V was pared by 5 bases and J by 12 bases, with 13 bases of the junction left unmatched. The CDR3 region has the DNA TGTGCCAGCAGTCAAAACAGGGGGCTGACTGGAAACACCTTC. Translation gives CASSQNRGLTGNTF.

In this sample, this clonotype turned up a few times. The chain joins TRBV19 to TRBJ1-1; TRBD1 aligns across 7 bases. V gave up 1 base and J gave up 4 bases; unmatched junction bases: 6. Germline lookup yields CDR1 LNHDA and CDR2 SQIVND (reference sequence). This CDR3 is 15 amino acids long. CDR3 coding DNA: TGTGCCAGTAGTATAGTAATGTCAGGGGGCACTGAAGCTTTCTTT. Amino acids: CASSIVMSGGTEAFF.

In DNA form, the CDR3 reads TGTGCCACAAGGATTGCGGGAGGGTTCTCGGAAAAACTGTTTTTT. It yields the protein CATRIAGGFSEKLFF. The chain joins TRBV2 to TRBJ1-4; D remains unclear. The CDR3 length is 15 residues. Trimming stripped 10 bases from V and 8 bases from J, with 23 bases between. Germline lookup yields CDR1 SNHLY and CDR2 FYNNEI.

This clonotype was counted between two and nine times. This chain joins TRBV12-3 or TRBV12-4 and TRBJ1-6, with D maybe TRBD1 (5 bases). The CDR3 contains 14 residues. The V end was cut by 3 bases, the J end by 7 bases, with 10 bases between. The CDR3 coding sequence is TGTGCCAGCAGTTTTGGGGCAAGGAATTCACCCCTCCACTTT. Translation gives CASSFGARNSPLHF.

The chain has TRBV7-9 and TRBJ1-3, with D unresolved. Germline V gene data show CDR1 as SEHNR and CDR2 as FQNEAQ (reference sequence). The V gene lost 6 bases and the J gene lost 3 bases, with 15 bases spanning the gap. CDR3 length equals 15 residues. The chain's CDR3 is CASSSQLTFGNTIYF. The CDR3 DNA reads as TGTGCCAGCAGTTCACAACTGACATTTGGAAACACCATATATTTT.

This clonotype was counted a few times. V gene TRBV9 combines with J gene TRBJ1-5; possible D gene TRBD1, 5 bases. The CDR3 length is 14 residues. Trimming stripped 1 base from V and 8 bases from J, with 13 bases between. The germline gives CDR1 SGDLS, CDR2 YYNGEE. The CDR3 bases are TGTGCCAGCAGCGTATCAGGCGGACAAGAGCCCCAGCATTTT. Translation: CASSVSGGQEPQHF. Looking up the rest from reference TRBV9 and TRBJ1-5 gives the full variable domain: DSGVTQTPKHLITATGQRVTLRCSPRSGDLSVYWYQQSLDQGLQFLIQYYNGEERAKGNILERFSAQQFPDLHSELNLSSLELGDSALYFCASSVSGGQEPQHFGDGTRLSIL.

The chain recombines TRBV25-1 with TRBJ1-1; 7 bases map to TRBD1. Per germline, CDR1 MGHDK and CDR2 SYGVNS. The ends lost 4 bases at V and 1 base at J; junction bases unmatched: 6. There are 15 residues in the CDR3. CDR3 protein: CASSATGATNTEAFF. CDR3 DNA sequence: TGTGCCAGCAGTGCCACAGGGGCTACGAACACTGAAGCTTTCTTT.

On this clonotype: One end of the junction varies from germline; a read error may be responsible. This sequence joins TRBV10-3 and TRBJ1-5, with 7 bases matching TRBD1. Germline CDR1 is ENHRY and CDR2 is SYGVKD. The CDR3 sequence is 15 residues long. This CDR3 reads CASSLRTGGVQPQHF. In DNA form, the CDR3 reads TGTGCCAGCAGTTTGAGGACAGGAGGGGTTCAGCCCCAGCATTTT.